One sample yielded the 15 T cell receptor beta chains listed below, sequenced in a study of blood T cell repertoires in COVID-19. Sequencing was performed with immunoSEQ multiplex PCR; in TCRdb, only in-frame clones are kept and a portion is missing. The top ten hold roughly 2.9% of the sample, which has about 170,000 clones, approximately 80% seen once. Specimen: peripheral blood. The origin of the receptors is a woman between 55 and 75 years old with acute or convalescent COVID-19.

This clone was seen only once. V gene TRBV6-2 or TRBV6-3 combines with J gene TRBJ1-2, with D perhaps matching TRBD1 (6 bases). Germline V CDR1 and CDR2: MNHEY, SVGEGT. CDR3 length: 18 residues. Trimming removed 0 bases from V and 0 bases from J, with 17 bases in between. The CDR3 DNA reads as TGTGCCAGCAGTTACTCCAGGGCAGGGGCCCCACCTAACTATGGCTACACCTTC. Translated: CASSYSRAGAPPNYGYTF.

The chain has TRBV30 and TRBJ1-5; 8 positions match TRBD1. J gave up 5 bases and V 2 bases, and 8 bases lay outside the gene matches. Germline V lookup: CDR1 GTSNPN, CDR2 SVGIG (reference sequence). This CDR3 comprises 15 residues. CDR3 nucleotide sequence: TGTGCCTGGAGTATCCGGACAGGGCACCATCAGCCCCAGCATTTT. Translated, it gives CAWSIRTGHHQPQHF.

The chain uses TRBV30 and TRBJ1-4; possible D gene TRBD1, 6 bases. The germline V gene has CDR1 GTSNPN and CDR2 SVGIG (reference sequence). The CDR3 loop spans 17 amino acids. Trimming cost V 3 bases and J 1 base, with 18 bases left between them. The CDR3 bases are TGTGCCTGGAGCCTAGGGGGGAGGGGATTAACTAATGAAAAACTGTTTTTT. Protein sequence: CAWSLGGRGLTNEKLFF.

This clone was observed a few times. The genes are TRBV6-2 or TRBV6-3 and TRBJ1-1; a weak D match, TRBD1 (5 bases). The CDR3 runs to 17 residues. The germline V gene encodes CDR1 MNHEY and CDR2 SVGEGT. V lost 2 bases, J lost 1 base, and 17 bases lay in between. The CDR3 here is CASSYPKGRPQNTEAFF. DNA for the CDR3: TGTGCCAGCAGTTACCCCAAGGGGAGGCCTCAGAACACTGAAGCTTTCTTT.

The rearrangement joins TRBV28 to TRBJ1-1; maybe TRBD1 (6 bases). Trimming cost V 11 bases and J 1 base, with 11 bases left between them. This CDR3 has 12 amino acids. In germline, CDR1 is MDHEN, CDR2 SYDVKM. CDR3 sequence: CAGQQGNTEAFF. CDR3 DNA sequence: TGTGCCGGACAACAGGGGAACACTGAAGCTTTCTTT.

This clone was seen just once. This chain joins TRBV2 and TRBJ1-5; the match to TRBD1 covers 7 bases. Germline lookup yields CDR1 SNHLY and CDR2 FYNNEI. This CDR3 spans 17 amino acids. Germline trimming cut 6 bases from V and 0 bases from J; bases unmatched to any gene: 11. The CDR3 region has the DNA TGTGCCAGCAGAGGCGGGACAGCCGGGTATAGCAATCAGCCCCAGCATTTT. This encodes CASRGGTAGYSNQPQHF.

The J gene is TRBJ2-1, the V gene TRBV11-2, with 9 bases matching TRBD2. The CDR3 extends over 17 amino acids. Germline V gene lookup returns CDR1 SGHAT and CDR2 FQNNGV. Germline trimming cut 0 bases from V and 7 bases from J; bases unmatched to any gene: 10. CDR3 DNA sequence: TGTGCCAGCAGCTTAGATCAAGCTAGCGGGGTCTTGAATGAGCAGTTCTTC. Amino acid sequence: CASSLDQASGVLNEQFF.

The chain couples TRBV10-2 to TRBJ1-5; perhaps TRBD1 as D (5 bases). Germline assignment: CDR1 WSHSY and CDR2 SAAADI. This CDR3 is built from 13 residues. V lost 3 bases and J 5 bases, leaving 8 bases between the germline ends. CDR3 loop: CASSDRVDQPQHF. CDR3 DNA: TGCGCCAGCAGTGACAGGGTCGATCAGCCCCAGCATTTT.

The table lists this clone with a count of one. This chain joins TRBV6-5 and TRBJ1-2; D may be TRBD1 (6 bases). CDR3 length equals 16 residues. The germline V gene has CDR1 MNHEY and CDR2 SVGAGI. Trimming took 0 bases from V and 4 from J, leaving 15 bases between them. This CDR3 is CASSYSIYRVGYGYTF. The CDR3, as DNA: TGTGCCAGCAGTTACTCGATATACAGGGTTGGCTATGGCTACACCTTC.

The chain has TRBV7-6 and TRBJ1-4; TRBD1 matches 8 bases. J gave up 4 bases and V 2 bases, and 6 bases lay outside the gene matches. In germline, CDR1 is SGHVS, CDR2 FNYEAQ. This CDR3 has 16 residues. DNA for the CDR3: TGTGCCAGCAGCTTATCCTTAGGACAGGGTAATGAAAAACTGTTTTTT. This translates into CASSLSLGQGNEKLFF.

This chain joins TRBV5-6 and TRBJ1-1; TRBD1 matches at 10 bases. V was clipped by 4 bases and J by 0 bases; unmatched bases: 3. The CDR3 is 15 residues long. Germline V gene data show CDR1 as SGHDT and CDR2 as YYEEEE. CDR3 in DNA: TGTGCCAGCAGCCGCGACAGGGGGCTGAACACTGAAGCTTTCTTT. Its protein product is CASSRDRGLNTEAFF.

Comment on this clone: At one end the junction does not follow the germline gene, possibly because of a read error. The rearrangement links TRBV5-6 to TRBJ2-7, with D maybe TRBD1 (6 bases). CDR3 length: 15 amino acids. Germline CDR1 SGHDT, CDR2 YYEEEE. The CDR3 sequence: CASSLGLETGYERYF. Written as DNA, the CDR3 is TGTGCCAGCAGCTTGGGGCTAGAGACAGGCTACGAGCGGTACTTC.

The chain couples TRBV9 to TRBJ1-2; D is possibly TRBD1 (5 bases). The CDR3 consists of 13 residues. Per the germline V gene, CDR1 is SGDLS and CDR2 is YYNGEE. Trimming took off 0 bases at V and 8 bases at J, with 11 bases between the two ends. The CDR3 bases are TGTGCCAGCAGCGTAGGGACATCCCGCGGCTACACCTTC. It codes for CASSVGTSRGYTF.

This clone came up a few times. The chain is built from TRBV9 and TRBJ1-6, with a tentative D call TRBD1 (5 bases). This CDR3 has 14 amino acids. V was cut by 4 bases and J by 7 bases, with 12 bases left in between. Germline loops: CDR1 SGDLS, CDR2 YYNGEE. In nucleotides, the CDR3 is TGTGCCAGCAGCCTTCGGAGGGGAAATTCACCCCTCCACTTT. Translated, it gives CASSLRRGNSPLHF.

This chain uses TRBV9 with TRBJ2-3; 11 nucleotides agree with TRBD1. J gave up 0 bases and V 4 bases, and 4 bases lay outside the gene matches. The germline gives CDR1 SGDLS, CDR2 YYNGEE. There are 16 residues in the CDR3. The CDR3 protein is CASSPGTGGSTDTQYF. The DNA of the CDR3 is TGTGCCAGCAGCCCTGGGACAGGGGGAAGCACAGATACGCAGTATTTT.